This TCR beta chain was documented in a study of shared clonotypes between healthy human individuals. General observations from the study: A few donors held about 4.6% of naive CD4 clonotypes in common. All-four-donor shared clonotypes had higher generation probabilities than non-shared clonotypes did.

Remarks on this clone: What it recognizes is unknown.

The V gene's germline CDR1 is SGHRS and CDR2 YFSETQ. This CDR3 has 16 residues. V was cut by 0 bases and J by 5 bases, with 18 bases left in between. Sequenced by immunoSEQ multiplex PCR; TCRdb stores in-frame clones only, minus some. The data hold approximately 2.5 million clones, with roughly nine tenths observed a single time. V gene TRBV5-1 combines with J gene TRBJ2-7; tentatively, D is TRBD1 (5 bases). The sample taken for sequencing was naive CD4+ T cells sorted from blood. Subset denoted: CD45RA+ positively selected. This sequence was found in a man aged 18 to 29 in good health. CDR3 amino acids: CASSLAIQQAGDEQYF. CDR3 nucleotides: TGCGCCAGCAGCTTGGCCATACAACAGGCTGGCGACGAGCAGTACTTC. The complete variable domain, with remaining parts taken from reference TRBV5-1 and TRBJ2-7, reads KAGVTQTPRYLIKTRGQQVTLSCSPISGHRSVSWYQQTPGQGLQFLFEYFSETQRNKGNFPGRFSGRQFSNSRSEMNVSTLELGDSALYLCASSLAIQQAGDEQYFGPGTRLTVT.